Following are 25 T cell receptor beta chains from one sample sequenced in a study of blood T cell repertoires in COVID-19. Data came from immunoSEQ multiplex PCR; TCRdb stores just in-frame clones and leaves some out. The sample has some 270,000 clones; about 84% are singletons. The sample comprised peripheral blood. The receptor set was obtained from a woman older than 75 with COVID-19, enrolled during active disease.

The chain couples TRBV25-1 to TRBJ1-2; 8 positions agree with TRBD1. The germline gives CDR1 MGHDK, CDR2 SYGVNS. The trim removed 7 bases at V and 7 bases at J, leaving 5 bases unmatched. CDR3 length: 12 residues. CDR3 in amino acids: CASTGGGGGYTF. The CDR3 nucleotides are TGTGCCAGCACAGGGGGCGGGGGTGGCTACACCTTC.

Note on this clone: Likely a read error: the CDR3 ends without its conserved phenylalanine or tryptophan. No DNA is shown, since the ends of the CDR3 on it are uncertain; the CDR3 is the one TCRdb lists. The CDR3 spells CASSTSPPEAGGG. V and J are TRBV28 and TRBJ1-2; the table assigns TRBD1, which was not confirmed against the DNA. From its first to its last residue, the CDR3 has 13 amino acids. Looked up from germline, CDR1 is MDHEN and CDR2 is SYDVKM.

The V and J genes are TRBV7-9 and TRBJ2-1; 11 bases align to TRBD2. The CDR3 length is 19 residues. V gave up 4 bases and J gave up 4 bases; unmatched junction bases: 15. In germline, CDR1 is SEHNR, CDR2 FQNEAQ (reference sequence). CDR3 sequence: CASSSFLASGGTPYNEQFF. As DNA, the CDR3 is TGTGCCAGCAGCTCCTTTTTGGCTAGCGGGGGGACGCCATACAATGAGCAGTTCTTC.

This rearrangement joins TRBV27 to TRBJ2-5; 10 nucleotides line up with TRBD2. V lost 6 bases to trimming and J lost 2 bases; unmatched junction nucleotides: 6. Germline assignment: CDR1 MNHEY and CDR2 SMNVEV (reference sequence). The CDR3 is made up of 15 amino acids. Here the CDR3 reads CASRPGTSVQETQYF. CDR3 bases: TGTGCCAGCAGACCCGGGACTAGCGTTCAAGAGACCCAGTACTTC.

This clone was seen only once. This CDR3 is CASSQDLSSYNSPLHF. In DNA, the CDR3 is TGTGCCAGCAGCCAAGATCTCAGCTCCTATAATTCACCCCTCCACTTT. The J gene is TRBJ1-6, the V gene TRBV3-1 (or the pseudogene TRBV3-2); unclear D gene. In germline, CDR1 is LGHDT, CDR2 YNNKEL (reference sequence). The CDR3 runs to 16 residues. Trimming pared 0 bases from V and 0 bases from J, leaving 6 bases between.

The J gene is TRBJ1-2, the V gene TRBV18; 10 bases match TRBD1. This CDR3 is 14 amino acids long. With V trimmed by 4 bases and J by 5 bases, 4 bases remained unmatched. CDR1 is KGHSH and CDR2 is LQKENI in the germline V gene. The CDR3 here is CASSLTGGEYGYTF. The CDR3 region has the DNA TGTGCCAGCTCACTGACAGGGGGCGAGTATGGCTACACCTTC.

V and J are TRBV27 and TRBJ1-2, with 10 bases lining up with TRBD1. From germline, CDR1 is MNHEY and CDR2 SMNVEV (reference sequence). With 6 bases clipped from V and 8 bases from J, the junction kept 6 bases outside the gene matches. CDR3 length equals 13 residues. Here the CDR3 DNA reads TGTGCCAGCAGGCCGACAGGGGGCGGCGGCTACACCTTC. This gives the protein CASRPTGGGGYTF.

The chain has TRBV27 and TRBJ2-3; D is perhaps TRBD1 (6 bases). CDR1 is MNHEY, CDR2 SMNVEV, per germline (reference sequence). Between the trimmed V and J ends, which lost 0 bases and 7 bases, there was a span of 17 bases. CDR3 size: 16 residues. The CDR3 reads CASSLSTAGGGNTQYF. Here the CDR3 DNA reads TGTGCCAGCAGTTTATCTACGGCTGGGGGCGGAAATACGCAGTATTTT.

The chain combines TRBV15 with TRBJ1-5, with D possibly being TRBD1 (6 bases). The CDR3 totals 16 residues. Germline V gene lookup returns CDR1 LNHNV and CDR2 YYDKDF (reference sequence). The ends were cut back, 9 bases at V and 5 bases at J, with 23 bases in the middle. CDR3 bases: TGTGCCACGCTAGAGAGGACACAGGGCTTTGATCAGCCCCAGCATTTT. Translated, it gives CATLERTQGFDQPQHF. The full variable domain, completed using reference TRBV15 and TRBJ1-5, is DAMVIQNPRYQVTQFGKPVTLSCSQTLNHNVMYWYQQKSSQAPKLLFHYYDKDFNNEADTPDNFQSRRPNTSFCFLDIRSPGLGDTAMYLCATLERTQGFDQPQHFGDGTRLSIL.

The J gene is TRBJ1-5, the V gene TRBV19; 7 nucleotides match TRBD1. CDR1 and CDR2 (germline): LNHDA, SQIVND (reference sequence). The CDR3 is 14 residues long. After removal of 7 bases from V and 2 bases from J, the junction contained 5 bases not matched to a gene. CDR3 sequence: CASTQGVGNQPQHF. DNA for the CDR3: TGTGCCAGTACTCAGGGGGTGGGCAATCAGCCCCAGCATTTT.

The DNA for the CDR3 is TGCGCCAGCAGCATGGGGACAGGTTATGGCTATGGCTACACCTTC. It codes for CASSMGTGYGYGYTF. This sequence joins TRBV5-1 and TRBJ1-2; TRBD1 matches 8 bases. With 4 bases clipped from V and 4 bases from J, the junction kept 9 bases outside the gene matches. CDR1 SGHRS and CDR2 YFSETQ come from the germline V gene. The CDR3 spans 15 residues.

The chain is built from TRBV3-1 (or the pseudogene TRBV3-2) and TRBJ2-1, with a possible D match to TRBD1 (5 bases). CDR1 LGHDT and CDR2 YNNKEL come from the germline V gene (reference sequence). Trimming took 2 bases from V and 9 from J, leaving 8 bases between them. There are 12 residues in the CDR3. The CDR3 sequence: CASSQRGGEQFF. As DNA, the CDR3 is TGTGCCAGCAGCCAAAGGGGCGGTGAGCAGTTCTTC.

The J gene is TRBJ1-2, the V gene TRBV19, with 7 bases identical to TRBD1. Germline trimming cut 6 bases from V and 2 bases from J; bases unmatched to any gene: 9. The CDR3 totals 15 residues. The germline gives CDR1 LNHDA, CDR2 SQIVND (reference sequence). The CDR3, as DNA: TGTGCCAGTAGCTCGTCGGGGACAGCAAACTATGGCTACACCTTC. It translates to CASSSSGTANYGYTF.

The rearrangement links TRBV4-1 to TRBJ1-1; D is perhaps TRBD1 (5 bases). The V gene lost 1 base and the J gene lost 6 bases, with 12 bases spanning the gap. There are 14 residues in the CDR3. The V gene's germline CDR1 is MGHRA and CDR2 YSYEKL. CDR3 amino acids: CASSQAQGGAEAFF. In nucleotides, the CDR3 is TGCGCCAGCAGCCAAGCCCAGGGAGGTGCTGAAGCTTTCTTT.

Only a few counts were recorded for this clone. This chain links TRBV19 with TRBJ1-5; 11 bases are shared with TRBD1. This CDR3 region has 15 residues. After removal of 6 bases from V and 4 bases from J, the junction contained 5 bases not matched to a gene. CDR1 and CDR2 (germline): LNHDA, SQIVND (reference sequence). The CDR3 reads CASSKGTGGNQPQHF. CDR3 nucleotide sequence: TGTGCCAGTAGCAAGGGGACAGGGGGAAATCAGCCCCAGCATTTT.

The rearrangement links TRBV9 to TRBJ2-7; weak D call: TRBD1 (5 bases). The CDR3 length is 14 residues. V dropped 4 bases and J dropped 2 bases, with 13 bases sitting between them. Germline assignment: CDR1 SGDLS and CDR2 YYNGEE. The CDR3: CASSIGADPYEQYF. For the CDR3, the DNA is TGTGCCAGCAGCATTGGGGCCGACCCCTACGAGCAGTACTTC.

The rearrangement links TRBV7-3 to TRBJ2-2; tentatively, D is TRBD1 (5 bases). The germline V gene encodes CDR1 SGHTA and CDR2 FQGTGA. V was shortened by 1 base and J by 1 base, with 10 bases between the two germline ends. The CDR3 loop spans 16 amino acids. CDR3 loop: CASSLRARVNTGELFF. The CDR3 nucleotides are TGTGCCAGCAGCTTAAGGGCCAGGGTGAACACCGGGGAGCTGTTTTTT.

This chain uses TRBV19 with TRBJ1-2, with D maybe TRBD1 (5 bases). V lost 5 bases, J lost 8 bases, and 24 bases lay in between. CDR3 size: 16 residues. CDR1 is LNHDA, CDR2 SQIVND, per germline (reference sequence). The CDR3 spells CASSPSDAGKEGGYTF. The CDR3, as DNA: TGTGCCAGTAGTCCCTCGGACGCAGGGAAGGAGGGGGGCTACACCTTC. Based on the CDR3 plus reference TRBV19 and TRBJ1-2, the full variable domain is DGGITQSPKYLFRKEGQNVTLSCEQNLNHDAMYWYRQDPGQGLRLIYYSQIVNDFQKGDIAEGYSVSREKKESFPLTVTSAQKNPTAFYLCASSPSDAGKEGGYTFGSGTRLTVV.

The rearrangement links TRBV28 to TRBJ1-6; TRBD1 matches 7 bases. This CDR3 is 15 amino acids long. Trimming removed 5 bases from V and 4 bases from J; junction bases left unmatched: 5. The V gene's germline CDR1 is MDHEN and CDR2 SYDVKM. The CDR3 sequence is CASSDSGQYNSPLHF. The CDR3 coding sequence is TGTGCCAGCAGTGACTCGGGACAGTATAATTCACCCCTCCACTTT.

The gene calls are TRBV3-1 (or the pseudogene TRBV3-2) and TRBJ1-4, with D maybe TRBD1 (6 bases). V lost 1 base, J lost 6 bases, and 12 bases lay in between. There are 15 residues in the CDR3. The germline V gene encodes CDR1 LGHDT and CDR2 YNNKEL (reference sequence). The CDR3 DNA sequence: TGTGCCAGCAGCCAAGCCTTGGCAGGGGATGAAAAACTGTTTTTT. It is translated as CASSQALAGDEKLFF.

The chain links TRBV12-3 or TRBV12-4 to TRBJ1-5; 7 bases match TRBD1. The CDR3 has 13 residues. J gave up 5 bases and V 5 bases, and 3 bases lay outside the gene matches. CDR3 DNA: TGTGCCAGCAGTCCAGGGGGTTATCAGCCCCAGCATTTT. Protein sequence: CASSPGGYQPQHF.

This clone was detected a few times. V gene TRBV29-1 combines with J gene TRBJ2-5, with TRBD1 matching 8 bases. Germline V gene lookup returns CDR1 SQVTM and CDR2 ANQGSEA. The length of the CDR3 is 14 residues. Trimming took 6 bases from V and 5 from J; bases not matched to a gene: 11. This CDR3 is CSVAGTGGGETQYF. In nucleotides, the CDR3 is TGCAGCGTGGCCGGGACAGGAGGGGGGGAGACCCAGTACTTC.

The CDR3 DNA sequence: TGCGCCAGCAGCTTGGTAGCGGGGGTCTACAATGAGCAGTTCTTC. This encodes CASSLVAGVYNEQFF. The V and J genes are TRBV5-1 and TRBJ2-1, with 9 bases matching TRBD2. V gave up 0 bases and J gave up 3 bases; unmatched junction bases: 1. The CDR3 sequence is 15 residues long. Germline loops: CDR1 SGHRS, CDR2 YFSETQ. Drawing the rest from reference TRBV5-1 and TRBJ2-1, the complete variable domain is KAGVTQTPRYLIKTRGQQVTLSCSPISGHRSVSWYQQTPGQGLQFLFEYFSETQRNKGNFPGRFSGRQFSNSRSEMNVSTLELGDSALYLCASSLVAGVYNEQFFGPGTRLTVL.

J is TRBJ1-1 and V is TRBV10-1, with D hard to call. Germline V lookup: CDR1 WNHNN, CDR2 SYGVQD (reference sequence). V lost 3 bases and J 3 bases, leaving 14 bases between the germline ends. This CDR3 region has 15 residues. The CDR3 spells CASSDAWQVDTEAFF. The CDR3 DNA is TGCGCCAGCAGTGACGCTTGGCAGGTGGACACTGAAGCTTTCTTT.

The J gene is TRBJ1-1, the V gene TRBV12-3 or TRBV12-4; D unclear. The CDR3 is 11 residues long. V lost 7 bases, J lost 1 base, and 4 bases lay in between. DNA of the CDR3: TGTGCCAGCACATCGAACACTGAAGCTTTCTTT. This translates into CASTSNTEAFF.